A selection of T cell receptor beta chains follows, all from one sample in a study of blood T cell repertoires in COVID-19. Measured with immunoSEQ multiplex PCR; TCRdb has only the in-frame clones, and not every one. The repertoire consists of 200,000 to 300,000 clones, with approximately 90% occurring once and the leading ten covering roughly 1.2%. The sample was PBMCs or T cells enriched from blood (not recorded which). Every receptor here comes from a woman between 40 and 55 years old with acute COVID-19. CDR3s include the opening cysteine and the closing phenylalanine or tryptophan. D genes are given only for firm matches.

J: TRBJ1-1
D: -
V: TRBV5-5
CDR3: CASSHEGVNTEAFF

J: TRBJ1-3
D: TRBD1
V: TRBV5-4
CDR3: CASSLAQGSSGNTIYF

J: TRBJ2-1
D: TRBD1
V: TRBV19
CDR3: CASSILDRGYEQFF

J: TRBJ2-3
D: TRBD2
V: TRBV10-3
CDR3: CAISESPSGSTDTQYF

J: TRBJ1-4
D: TRBD1
V: TRBV5-1
CDR3: CASSSPGTGEEKLFF

J: TRBJ1-2
D: -
V: TRBV29-1
CDR3: CSVDSWTSDGYTF

J: TRBJ2-3
D: TRBD2
V: TRBV5-8
CDR3: CASSLEGREDTDTQYF

J: TRBJ2-4
D: -
V: TRBV21-1
CDR3: CANLEQAKNIQYF

J: TRBJ1-6
D: -
V: TRBV7-6
CDR3: CASSLVAGLNSPLHF

J: TRBJ2-1
D: TRBD1
V: TRBV18
CDR3: CASSPDRGEQFF

J: TRBJ2-1
D: -
V: TRBV9
CDR3: CASSDERKQFF

J: TRBJ2-1
D: TRBD2
V: TRBV24-1
CDR3: CATSDWEGSLENEQFF

J: TRBJ1-5
D: -
V: TRBV28
CDR3: CASSLSGGNQPQHF

J: TRBJ2-3
D: TRBD2
V: TRBV2
CDR3: CASSTRLAGVSDTQYF

J: TRBJ1-4
D: -
V: TRBV15
CDR3: CATSRGGWEATNEKLFF

J: TRBJ1-2
D: -
V: TRBV11-1
CDR3: CASSLADSDGYTF

J: TRBJ2-1
D: TRBD1
V: TRBV6-5
CDR3: CASSPGTGGRNEQFF

J: TRBJ2-7
D: -
V: TRBV27
CDR3: CASSLSWQGFYEQYF

J: TRBJ1-6
D: TRBD1
V: TRBV30
CDR3: CAWSLGGGNSPLHF

J: TRBJ1-1
D: TRBD1
V: TRBV5-5
CDR3: CASSLDGQGATEAFF

J: TRBJ2-7
D: -
V: TRBV18
CDR3: CASSRSADSYEQYF

J: TRBJ1-4
D: -
V: TRBV18
CDR3: CASSSRVEEKLFF